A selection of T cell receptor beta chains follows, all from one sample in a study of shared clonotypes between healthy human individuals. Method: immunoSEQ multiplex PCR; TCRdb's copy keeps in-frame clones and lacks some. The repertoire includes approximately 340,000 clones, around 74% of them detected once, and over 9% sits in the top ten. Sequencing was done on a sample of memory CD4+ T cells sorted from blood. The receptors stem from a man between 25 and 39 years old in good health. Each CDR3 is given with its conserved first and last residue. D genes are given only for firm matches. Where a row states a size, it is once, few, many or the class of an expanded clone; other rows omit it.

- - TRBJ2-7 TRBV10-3 CAISDFGSYEQYF TGTGCCATCAGTGATTTTGGCTCCTACGAGCAGTACTTC
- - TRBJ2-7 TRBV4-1 CASSHERTLPHEQYF TGCGCCAGCAGCCATGAACGTACCCTCCCCCACGAGCAGTACTTC
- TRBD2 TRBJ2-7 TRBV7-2 CASSLEASGRGYEQYF TGTGCCAGCAGCTTAGAGGCTAGCGGGAGGGGTTACGAGCAGTACTTC
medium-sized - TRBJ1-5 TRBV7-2 CASSLERGLHQPQHF TGTGCCAGCAGCTTAGAACGGGGCCTACATCAGCCCCAGCATTTT
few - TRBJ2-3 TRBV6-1 CASSVRDSTDTQYF TGTGCCAGCAGTGTTCGGGACAGCACAGATACGCAGTATTTT
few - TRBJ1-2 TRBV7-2 CASSLTDYGYTF TGTGCCAGCAGCTTAACAGACTATGGCTACACCTTC
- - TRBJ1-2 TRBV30 CAWSAERSMAFTF TGTGCCTGGAGTGCCGAACGGAGTATGGCTTTCACCTTC
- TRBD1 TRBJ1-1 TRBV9 CASSAGQGNTEAFF TGTGCCAGCAGCGCGGGACAGGGGAACACTGAAGCTTTCTTT
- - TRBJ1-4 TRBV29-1 CSARGATNEKLFF TGCAGCGCTCGGGGGGCGACTAATGAAAAACTGTTTTTT
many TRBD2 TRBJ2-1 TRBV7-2 CASSPKETSGRDNEQFF TGTGCCAGCAGCCCGAAAGAGACTAGCGGGAGAGACAATGAGCAGTTCTTC
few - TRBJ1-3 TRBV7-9 CASSLRAGSGNTIYF TGTGCCAGCAGCTTAAGAGCGGGCTCTGGAAACACCATATATTTT
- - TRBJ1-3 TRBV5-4 CASWDWGPGNTIYF TGTGCCAGCTGGGACTGGGGCCCTGGAAACACCATATATTTT
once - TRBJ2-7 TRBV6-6 CASRTNPYSGHEQYF TGTGCCAGCAGAACCAATCCTTACAGCGGCCACGAGCAGTACTTC
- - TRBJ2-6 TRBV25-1 CASSEPAASGVLTF TGTGCCAGCAGTGAACCGGCGGCGTCGGGGGTCCTGACTTTC
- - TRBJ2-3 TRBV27 CASSLFIVNTPDTQYF TGTGCCAGCAGTTTATTTATCGTGAATACCCCAGATACGCAGTATTTT
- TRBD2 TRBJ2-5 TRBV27 CASSLNGGRAGETQYF TGTGCCAGCAGTTTAAATGGTGGGAGGGCCGGAGAGACCCAGTACTTC
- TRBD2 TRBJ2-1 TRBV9 CASSGTSGRGEQFF TGTGCCAGCAGCGGGACTAGCGGGAGGGGTGAGCAGTTCTTC
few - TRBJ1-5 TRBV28 CASSLGVSNQPQHF TGTGCCAGCAGTTTAGGGGTGAGCAATCAGCCCCAGCATTTT
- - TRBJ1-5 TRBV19 CASNRDTNQPQHF TGTGCCAGTAACCGGGACACCAATCAGCCCCAGCATTTT
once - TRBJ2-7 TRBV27 CASSRARTYEQYF TGTGCCAGCAGTAGGGCCCGAACCTACGAGCAGTACTTC
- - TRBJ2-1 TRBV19 CASSIRGGEQFF TGTGCCAGTAGTATAAGAGGGGGGGAGCAGTTCTTC
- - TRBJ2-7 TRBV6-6 CASSYISEQYF TGTGCCAGCAGTTACATTTCCGAGCAGTACTTC
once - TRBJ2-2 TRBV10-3 CAISEGTNTGELFF TGTGCCATCAGTGAAGGGACGAACACCGGGGAGCTGTTTTTT
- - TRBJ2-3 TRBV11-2 CASSWLPQSADTQYF TGTGCCAGCAGCTGGTTGCCGCAGTCGGCAGATACGCAGTATTTT
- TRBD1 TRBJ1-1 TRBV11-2 CASRLNRGFGTEAFF TGTGCCAGCAGATTAAACAGGGGTTTCGGCACTGAAGCTTTCTTT
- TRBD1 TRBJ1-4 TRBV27 CASSHRQGVGEKLFF TGTGCCAGCAGTCATAGACAGGGCGTGGGTGAAAAACTGTTTTTT
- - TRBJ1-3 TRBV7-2 CASSLLGRTDSGNTIYF TGTGCCAGCAGCTTATTAGGCAGGACAGACTCTGGAAACACCATATATTTT
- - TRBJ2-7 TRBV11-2 CASSLGFYEQYF TGTGCCAGCAGCTTAGGGTTCTACGAGCAGTACTTC
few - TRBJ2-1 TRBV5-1 CASSSQSVNSYNEQFF TGCGCCAGCAGCTCGCAATCGGTTAACTCCTACAATGAGCAGTTCTTC
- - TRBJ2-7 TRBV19 CASSIEALGVYEQYF TGTGCCAGTAGTATAGAGGCCCTAGGAGTCTACGAGCAGTACTTC
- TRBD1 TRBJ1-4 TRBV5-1 CASSSGGQGFEKLFF TGCGCCAGCAGCTCGGGAGGACAGGGGTTTGAAAAACTGTTTTTT
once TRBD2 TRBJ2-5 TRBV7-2 CASSLGPSGGGLATQYF TGTGCCAGCAGCTTAGGGCCTAGCGGGGGTGGACTTGCGACCCAGTACTTC